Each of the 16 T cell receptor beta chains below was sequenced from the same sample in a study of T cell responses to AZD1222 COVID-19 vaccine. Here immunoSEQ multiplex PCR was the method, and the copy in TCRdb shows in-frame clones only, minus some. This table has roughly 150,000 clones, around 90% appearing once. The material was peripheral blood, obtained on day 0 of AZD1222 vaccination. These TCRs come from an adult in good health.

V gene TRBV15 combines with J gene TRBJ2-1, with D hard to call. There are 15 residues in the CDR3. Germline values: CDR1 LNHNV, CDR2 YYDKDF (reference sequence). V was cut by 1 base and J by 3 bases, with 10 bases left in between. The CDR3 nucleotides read TGTGCCACCAGCAGAGGGTTCGAGAACTACAATGAGCAGTTCTTC. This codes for CATSRGFENYNEQFF.

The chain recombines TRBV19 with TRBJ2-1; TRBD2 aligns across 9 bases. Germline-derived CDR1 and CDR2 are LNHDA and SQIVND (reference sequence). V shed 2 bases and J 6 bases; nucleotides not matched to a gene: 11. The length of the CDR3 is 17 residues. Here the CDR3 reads CASSIRPGLALGNEQFF. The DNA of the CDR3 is TGTGCCAGTAGTATACGGCCGGGACTAGCTTTAGGCAATGAGCAGTTCTTC.

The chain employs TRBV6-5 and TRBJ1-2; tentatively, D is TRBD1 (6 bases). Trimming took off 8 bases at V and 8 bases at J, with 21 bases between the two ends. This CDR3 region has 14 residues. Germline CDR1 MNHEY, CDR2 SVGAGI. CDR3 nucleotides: TGTGCCAGCCACCTCGGGGGGACACTTGGGGGCTACACCTTC. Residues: CASHLGGTLGGYTF.

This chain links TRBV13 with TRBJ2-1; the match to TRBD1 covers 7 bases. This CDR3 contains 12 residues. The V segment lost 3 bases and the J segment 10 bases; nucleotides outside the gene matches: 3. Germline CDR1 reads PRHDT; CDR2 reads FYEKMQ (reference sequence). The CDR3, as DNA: TGTGCCAGCAGCTTCCGGGACAGAGAGCAGTTCTTC. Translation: CASSFRDREQFF.

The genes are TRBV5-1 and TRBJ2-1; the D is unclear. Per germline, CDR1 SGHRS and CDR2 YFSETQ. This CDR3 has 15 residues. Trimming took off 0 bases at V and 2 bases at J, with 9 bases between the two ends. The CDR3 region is CASSLDGLAYNEQFF. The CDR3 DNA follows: TGCGCCAGCAGCTTGGACGGGCTGGCCTACAATGAGCAGTTCTTC.

Written as DNA, the CDR3 is TGTGCCAGCTCACCACTAGCGGGGCTACCCACAGATACGCAGTATTTT. Translated, it gives CASSPLAGLPTDTQYF. The chain recombines TRBV18 with TRBJ2-3, with TRBD2 identical over 8 bases. Germline V gene lookup returns CDR1 KGHSH and CDR2 LQKENI. Trimming took 1 base from V and 2 from J; bases not matched to a gene: 5. This CDR3 has 16 residues.

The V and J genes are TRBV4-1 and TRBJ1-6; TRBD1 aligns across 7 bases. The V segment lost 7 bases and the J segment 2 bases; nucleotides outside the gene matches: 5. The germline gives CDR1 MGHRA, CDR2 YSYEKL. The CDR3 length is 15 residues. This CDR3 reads CASNPTGPYNSPLHF. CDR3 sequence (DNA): TGCGCCAGCAACCCGACAGGGCCCTATAATTCACCCCTCCACTTT.

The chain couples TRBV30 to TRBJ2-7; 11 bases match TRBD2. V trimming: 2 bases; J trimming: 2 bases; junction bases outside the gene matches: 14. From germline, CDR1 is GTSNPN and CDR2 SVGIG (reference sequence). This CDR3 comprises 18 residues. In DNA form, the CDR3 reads TGTGCCTGGAGTTCCCTCCCTATAGCGGGAGGGTCCGCCTACGAGCAGTACTTC. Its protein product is CAWSSLPIAGGSAYEQYF.

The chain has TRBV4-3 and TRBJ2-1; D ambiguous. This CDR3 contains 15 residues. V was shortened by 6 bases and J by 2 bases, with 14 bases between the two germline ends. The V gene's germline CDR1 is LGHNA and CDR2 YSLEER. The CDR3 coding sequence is TGCGCCAGCAGACGGGCTCTCTCCACCTACAATGAGCAGTTCTTC. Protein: CASRRALSTYNEQFF.

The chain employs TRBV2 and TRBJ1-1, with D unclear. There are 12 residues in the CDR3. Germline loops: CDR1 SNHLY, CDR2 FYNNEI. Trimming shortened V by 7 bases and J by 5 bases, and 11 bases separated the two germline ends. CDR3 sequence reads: CASMGFWTEAFF. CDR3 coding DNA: TGTGCCAGCATGGGTTTTTGGACTGAAGCTTTCTTT. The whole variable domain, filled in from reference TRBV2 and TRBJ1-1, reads EPEVTQTPSHQVTQMGQEVILRCVPISNHLYFYWYRQILGQKVEFLVSFYNNEISEKSEIFDDQFSVERPDGSNFTLKIRSTKLEDSAMYFCASMGFWTEAFFGQGTRLTVV.

CDR3 sequence reads: CASSPRQGSYGYTF. CDR3 DNA sequence: TGTGCCAGCAGCCCCAGACAGGGAAGCTATGGCTACACCTTC. The chain couples TRBV3-1 (or the pseudogene TRBV3-2) to TRBJ1-2; the match to TRBD1 covers 7 bases. The germline V gene has CDR1 LGHDT and CDR2 YNNKEL (reference sequence). V lost 4 bases and J lost 4; bases outside the gene matches: 6. The CDR3 loop spans 14 amino acids.

CDR3 residues: CASSQDDRGGYEKLFF. CDR3 coding DNA: TGCGCCAGCAGCCAAGATGACAGGGGGGGATATGAAAAACTGTTTTTT. The rearrangement uses TRBV4-3 and TRBJ1-4; 9 positions agree with TRBD1. From germline, CDR1 is LGHNA and CDR2 YSLEER. The V gene end was trimmed by 0 bases and the J gene end by 6 bases; junction bases not matched to a gene: 5. The CDR3 totals 16 residues.

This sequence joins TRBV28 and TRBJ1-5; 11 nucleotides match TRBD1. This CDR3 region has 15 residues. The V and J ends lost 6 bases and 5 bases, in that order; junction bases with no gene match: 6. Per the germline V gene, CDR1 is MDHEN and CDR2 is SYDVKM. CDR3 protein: CASSPRTGGDQPQHF. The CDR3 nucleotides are TGTGCCAGCAGCCCCAGGACAGGGGGCGATCAGCCCCAGCATTTT.

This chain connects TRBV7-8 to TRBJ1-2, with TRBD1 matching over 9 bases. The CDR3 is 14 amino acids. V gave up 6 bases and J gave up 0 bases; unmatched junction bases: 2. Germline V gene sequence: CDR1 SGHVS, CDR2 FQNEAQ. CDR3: CASRGQGTNYGYTF. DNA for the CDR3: TGTGCCAGCAGAGGACAGGGGACTAACTATGGCTACACCTTC. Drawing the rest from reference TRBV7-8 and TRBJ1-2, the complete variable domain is GAGVSQSPRYKVAKRGQDVALRCDPISGHVSLFWYQQALGQGPEFLTYFQNEAQLDKSGLPSDRFFAERPEGSVSTLKIQRTQQEDSAVYLCASRGQGTNYGYTFGSGTRLTVV.

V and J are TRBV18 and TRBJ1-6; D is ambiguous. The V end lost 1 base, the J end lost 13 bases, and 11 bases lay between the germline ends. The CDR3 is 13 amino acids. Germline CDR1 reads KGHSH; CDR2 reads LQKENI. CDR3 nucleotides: TGTGCCAGCTCACCACAGGAGAGCGTCCCCCTCCACTTT. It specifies CASSPQESVPLHF.

CDR3 bases: TGTGCCAGTAGTTCCCCGACTAGCGGGAGCACAGATACGCAGTATTTT. As protein: CASSSPTSGSTDTQYF. The chain joins TRBV19 to TRBJ2-3; 10 bases are a match to TRBD2. From germline, CDR1 is LNHDA and CDR2 SQIVND (reference sequence). V gave up 5 bases and J gave up 0 bases; unmatched junction bases: 5. The CDR3 extends over 16 amino acids.